This TCR beta chain was identified in a study of T cell clusters in autoimmune cytopenias. In the case of this clonotype: The antigen is undetermined.

Points from the study as a whole: Compared with active autoimmune hepatitis patients, healthy donors showed approximately 3-fold more exclusive TRB clusters. TRB repertoire shifts in secondary cytopenia and chronic lymphocytic leukemia mostly reflected lymphoma, not autoimmunity.

Germline V gives CDR1 LNHDA, CDR2 SQIVND (reference sequence). The CDR3 loop spans 15 amino acids. Each sample's input was 200 to 300 ng genomic DNA, roughly 38,000 genome equivalents. Multiplex touch-down PCR amplified TRB using TRB-A and TRB-B pools in one tube. TCRdb reanalyzed the multiplex PCR reads, giving one entry per CDR3 protein sequence and no DNA. The sample includes thousands of distinct CDR3 sequences. This TCR was recovered from a human donor with an autoimmune cytopenia or autoimmune hepatitis (not recorded which). This chain joins TRBV19 and TRBJ1-1; TCRdb's D call, TRBD1, is unchecked because there is no DNA. The sequencing input was peripheral blood. The chain's CDR3 is CASSIDHQGLTEAFF.